What follows describes a single T cell receptor (beta chain). TCRdb's table, derived via immunoSEQ multiplex PCR, lists solely in-frame clones and lacks some. The repertoire holds 200,000 to 250,000 clones, with about 87% as singletons. These data are taken from a study of blood T cell repertoires in COVID-19. The overall study: From T cells, B-cell-depleted T cells, or PBMCs came the material, which was cDNA or gDNA.

Material for sequencing was peripheral blood. This receptor was identified in a man in his sixties who had recovered from COVID-19.

The CDR3 loop reads CASSLAWGASYNSPLHF. The CDR3 DNA reads TGTGCCAGCAGCTTAGCTTGGGGCGCGAGCTATAATTCACCCCTCCACTTT. This chain connects TRBV11-2 to TRBJ1-6; D may be TRBD1 (5 bases). The ends were cut back, 1 base at V and 3 bases at J, with 13 bases in the middle. The CDR3 is 17 amino acids. Germline V gene lookup returns CDR1 SGHAT and CDR2 FQNNGV.